Listed below are T cell receptor beta chains from one sample, sequenced in a study of tumor and adjacent non-tumor tissue in lung cancer. One entry per CDR3 protein results from TCRdb running MiXCR on the multiplex PCR reads. In the table there are more than 120,000 distinct CDR3 sequences, approximately 72% of which are singletons. Sequencing used lung tumor tissue. The receptor source for this set is a man in his 60s with small cell lung cancer. CDR3s include the opening cysteine and the closing phenylalanine or tryptophan. A D gene is named only where the DNA matches it firmly. The listing skips clone size in some rows; elsewhere it reads once, few, many or a size class.

d_call	v_call	clone_size	j_call	cdr3_aa	cdr3_nt
.	TRBV12-3/TRBV12-4	.	TRBJ2-7	CASSFRSYEQYF	TGTGCCAGCAGCTTCCGCTCCTACGAGCAGTACTTC
TRBD2	TRBV11-2	many	TRBJ2-3	CASSLTSGRQDTQYF	TGTGCCAGCAGCTTGACTAGCGGGAGGCAAGATACGCAGTATTTT
TRBD2	TRBV11-3	few	TRBJ2-2	CASSPRGLVGGPSYGELFF	TGTGCCAGCAGTCCGAGGGGACTAGTGGGAGGGCCCTCGTATGGGGAGCTGTTTTTT
.	TRBV20-1	.	TRBJ2-2	CSAREFRRAATGQLFF	TGCAGTGCTAGAGAGTTCCGCAGGGCTGCCACCGGACAGCTGTTTTTT
.	TRBV6-1	few	TRBJ2-2	CVSQLGGASGELFF	TGTGTCAGCCAATTGGGGGGCGCATCCGGGGAGCTGTTTTTT
.	TRBV29-1	.	TRBJ2-3	CSVEVLTDTQYF	TGCAGCGTTGAAGTTCTCACAGATACGCAGTATTTT
TRBD1	TRBV12-3/TRBV12-4	.	TRBJ1-2	CASRPSQGYGYTF	TGTGCCAGCAGGCCATCACAGGGGTATGGCTACACCTTC
.	TRBV5-5	.	TRBJ2-3	CTNSAGGRADTQYF	TGTACCAACAGCGCCGGGGGAAGGGCAGATACGCAGTATTTT
TRBD2	TRBV12-3/TRBV12-4	.	TRBJ2-3	CASSHPGLAETINIDTPYF	TGTGCCAGCAGTCATCCGGGACTAGCGGAAACCATTAACATAGATACGCCGTATTTT
.	TRBV28	few	TRBJ2-7	CASREQGYEQWF	TGTGCCAGCAGAGAACAGGGTTACGAGCAGTGGTTC
.	TRBV6-1	few	TRBJ2-2	CASQLGGASGELFF	TGTGCCAGCCAATTGGGGGGCGCATCCGGGGAGCTGTTTTTT
.	TRBV9	few	TRBJ2-3	CASSVAPSVTDTQYF	TGTGCCAGCAGCGTAGCACCTAGCGTCACAGATACGCAGTATTTT
.	TRBV29-1	.	TRBJ2-7	CSVVVSYEQYF	TGCAGCGTTGTCGTATCCTACGAGCAGTACTTC
TRBD1	TRBV4-1	.	TRBJ1-4	CASSRPDREDEKLFF	TGCGCCAGCAGCCGCCCGGACAGGGAAGATGAAAAACTGTTTTTT
TRBD2	TRBV11-2	.	TRBJ2-1	CASSSGTSVSNEQFF	TGTGCCAGCAGCTCAGGGACTAGCGTGAGCAATGAGCAGTTCTTC
.	TRBV11-2	.	TRBJ2-3	CASSLPSAGHTYTQYF	TGTGCCAGCAGCTTACCCTCAGCGGGACACACATATACGCAGTATTTT
.	TRBV20-1	few	TRBJ1-4	CSARQVTATNEKLFF	TGCAGTGCTCGACAGGTTACTGCAACTAATGAAAAACTGTTTTTT
TRBD2	TRBV11-2	.	TRBJ2-2	CASSGRCGRALSTGELFF	TGTGCCAGCAGCGGGAGGTGCGGGAGGGCCCTGAGCACCGGGGAGCTGTTTTTT
TRBD2	TRBV4-2	.	TRBJ2-3	CANIQGQAGGPEDTQYF	TGTGCCAACATCCAGGGGCAAGCGGGAGGGCCTGAAGATACGCAGTATTTT
.	TRBV5-1	.	TRBJ2-1	CANSGTGGGEQFF	TGTGCCAACAGCGGAACAGGGGGGGGTGAGCAGTTCTTC
.	TRBV12-3/TRBV12-4	many	TRBJ2-1	CASSLFSTGPAGPPRGQFF	TGTGCCAGCAGTTTGTTCTCCACGGGGCCTGCGGGGCCTCCCCGTGGGCAGTTCTTC
TRBD1	TRBV29-1	once	TRBJ1-1	CSLRGQGGTEAFF	TGCAGCCTCAGGGGACAGGGCGGCACTGAAGCTTTCTTT
TRBD1	TRBV28	.	TRBJ2-7	CASSANDRGLGYEQYF	TGTGCCAGCAGTGCTAATGACAGGGGGCTGGGCTACGAGCAGTACTTC
TRBD2	TRBV6-5	few	TRBJ2-2	CASSYVAGGTGELFF	TGTGCCAGCAGTTACGTGGCGGGGGGTACTGGGGAGCTGTTTTTT
.	TRBV11-2	.	TRBJ2-5	CDSRGLTGGVDTQYF	TGTGACAGCAGGGGACTAACGGGGGGCGTGGATACCCAGTACTTC
.	TRBV29-1	many	TRBJ2-5	CSGRTVRETQYF	TGCAGCGGAAGGACAGTCAGGGAGACCCAGTACTTC
.	TRBV12-3/TRBV12-4	.	TRBJ2-2	CASSHIQGSTGELFF	TGTGCCAGCAGTCATATCCAGGGCAGCACCGGGGAGCTGTTTTTT
.	TRBV4-1	.	TRBJ1-1	CVSSQGAYEAFF	TGCGTCAGCAGCCAAGGTGCCTACGAAGCTTTCTTT
.	TRBV11-2	.	TRBJ2-5	CASSAAPRLEETRYF	TGTGCCAGCAGCGCCGCCCCGAGACTAGAGGAGACCCGGTACTTC
.	TRBV5-4	many	TRBJ2-7	CASSYERTLYEQYF	TGTGCCAGCAGCTATGAGCGGACGCTCTACGAGCAGTACTTC
.	TRBV7-9	once	TRBJ2-1	CASSFRMALYNEQFF	TGTGCCAGCAGCTTCCGAATGGCGCTTTACAATGAGCAGTTCTTC
.	TRBV6-1	.	TRBJ1-5	CASRDSGIAQPQHF	TGTGCCAGCAGGGATAGTGGAATTGCTCAGCCCCAGCATTTT
TRBD2	TRBV5-1	.	TRBJ2-3	CASSLDRTSGLDTQYF	TGCGCCAGCAGCTTAGACAGGACTAGCGGTTTGGATACGCAGTATTTT
TRBD2	TRBV11-2	.	TRBJ2-1	CATSLLAGGFYEQFF	TGTGCCACCAGCTTACTAGCGGGAGGGTTCTATGAGCAATTCTTC
.	TRBV11-1	.	TRBJ2-3	CASSLWDADTDTQYF	TGTGCCAGCAGCTTATGGGACGCGGACACAGATACGCAGTATTTT
TRBD1	TRBV6-1	.	TRBJ1-6	CTTAGQGAIKSYNSPLHF	TGTACCACCGCGGGACAGGGGGCGATTAAGTCCTATAATTCACCCCTCCACTTT
.	TRBV11-2	.	TRBJ2-3	CVNSPLDGRTDTQYF	TGTGTCAACAGCCCGCTGGATGGGCGCACAGATACGCAGTATTTT
.	TRBV11-2	.	TRBJ2-3	CASNFGSRVTTDTQCF	TGTGCCAGCAACTTTGGGTCCAGGGTTACCACAGATACGCAGTGTTTT
TRBD2	TRBV6-1	.	TRBJ2-5	CASSGGVAGVEETQYF	TGTGCCAGCAGTGGTGGGGTAGCGGGAGTAGAGGAGACCCAATACTTC
.	TRBV11-2	many	TRBJ1-5	CASSPDRNQPQHF	TGTGCCAGCAGCCCTGACAGGAATCAGCCCCAGCATTTT
TRBD2	TRBV20-1	.	TRBJ2-1	CSASGRIGTYNEQSF	TGCAGTGCTAGCGGGAGGATAGGTACCTACAATGAACAGTCCTTC
.	TRBV6-1	few	TRBJ1-1	CASSESGGGNTEAFF	TGTGCCAGCAGTGAATCCGGGGGAGGGAACACTGAAGCTTTCTTT
.	TRBV11-2	.	TRBJ2-1	CASSSTRDEQFF	TGTGCCAGCAGCTCCACTAGGGATGAGCAGTTCTTC
.	TRBV6-1	.	TRBJ2-5	CASTGTFKETQYF	TGTGCCAGCACAGGGACCTTTAAAGAGACCCAGTACTTC
TRBD2	TRBV10-3	many	TRBJ2-3	CAISVREATDTQYF	TGTGCCATCAGTGTGCGGGAGGCAACTGATACGCAGTATTTT
TRBD2	TRBV6-6	.	TRBJ2-7	CASRNLAGVAKYEQYF	TGTGCCAGCAGAAACCTAGCGGGAGTAGCAAAGTACGAGCAGTACTTC
.	TRBV20-1	.	TRBJ1-4	CCAREGAGEKLFF	TGCTGTGCTAGGGAGGGCGCGGGGGAAAAACTGTTTTTT
.	TRBV4-2	.	TRBJ2-1	CASSQEGLVYNGQFF	TGTGCCAGCAGCCAGGAGGGCCTAGTTTACAATGGGCAGTTCTTC
.	TRBV28	.	TRBJ1-5	CASSHPGWGNQPQHF	TGTGCCAGCAGTCACCCAGGATGGGGCAATCAGCCCCAGCATTTT
TRBD2	TRBV20-1	.	TRBJ2-1	CSARDWSGGAEVNEQFF	TGTAGTGCTAGAGATTGGAGCGGGGGGGCCGAAGTCAATGAGCAGTTCTTC
TRBD2	TRBV20-1	.	TRBJ2-1	CSARDPFLAGDNERFF	TGCAGTGCTAGAGACCCGTTCCTAGCGGGAGATAATGAGCGGTTCTTC
.	TRBV5-1	once	TRBJ2-1	CASSPLLRNEQFF	TGCGCCAGCAGCCCCCTTTTGAGGAATGAGCAGTTCTTC
.	TRBV20-1	.	TRBJ1-1	CSAKGYRERTEAFF	TGCAGTGCGAAAGGCTACAGGGAGAGGACTGAAGCTTTCTTT
.	TRBV4-1	.	TRBJ2-7	CVSSQDLSMEQYF	TGCGTCAGCAGCCAAGATCTTAGTATGGAGCAGTACTTC
.	TRBV28	.	TRBJ2-2	CASSFPSGTGELFF	TGTGCCAGCAGTTTCCCATCGGGTACCGGGGAGCTGTTTTTT
.	TRBV7-8	.	TRBJ2-7	CASSLSGYGYEEYF	TGTGCCAGCAGCCTCAGTGGTTATGGGTACGAGGAGTACTTC
TRBD1	TRBV28	once	TRBJ2-5	CASSLGGYLYRETQYF	TGTGCCAGCAGCCTAGGGGGCTATCTATATAGAGAGACCCAGTACTTC
.	TRBV20-1	.	TRBJ2-3	CSATYRDTQYF	TGCAGTGCTACTTATAGGGACACGCAGTATTTT
.	TRBV20-1	.	TRBJ1-2	CSARDSLRARRSSNYGYTF	TGCAGTGCTAGAGATTCGTTGAGAGCCAGGAGATCGTCTAACTATGGCTACACCTTC